These T cell receptor beta chains were read from a single sample in a study of blood T cell repertoires in COVID-19. Sequencing used immunoSEQ multiplex PCR; TCRdb keeps in-frame clones, though not all of them. Of approximately 92,000 clones in the sample, around 81% were seen once. Sequencing input: peripheral blood. These receptors all stem from a man aged 50-59 years who had recovered from COVID-19. Both conserved end residues are part of each CDR3. D genes are given only for firm matches. Clone size is given for some rows only: seen once, a few or many times, or a class if the clone is expanded.

clone size: -
D gene: -
J gene: TRBJ2-6
V gene: TRBV7-3
CDR3 protein: CASSPQVGAPSGANVLTF
CDR3 DNA: TGTGCCAGCAGCCCCCAGGTGGGGGCCCCCTCTGGGGCCAACGTCCTGACTTTC

clone size: -
D gene: -
J gene: TRBJ2-3
V gene: TRBV28
CDR3 protein: CASTLSSGLDTQYF
CDR3 DNA: TGTGCCAGCACCCTGTCATCGGGGTTGGATACGCAGTATTTT

clone size: -
D gene: -
J gene: TRBJ2-1
V gene: TRBV2
CDR3 protein: CASSVGGNEQFF
CDR3 DNA: TGTGCCAGCAGTGTAGGAGGTAATGAGCAGTTCTTC

clone size: once
D gene: -
J gene: TRBJ1-5
V gene: TRBV15
CDR3 protein: CATSRGYQPQHF
CDR3 DNA: TGTGCCACCTCCAGGGGATATCAGCCCCAGCATTTT

clone size: -
D gene: TRBD2
J gene: TRBJ2-1
V gene: TRBV6-2/TRBV6-3
CDR3 protein: CASTPRGVVAGRSEQFF
CDR3 DNA: TGTGCCAGCACCCCCAGGGGAGTGGTAGCGGGAAGGAGTGAGCAGTTCTTC

clone size: -
D gene: TRBD2
J gene: TRBJ2-1
V gene: TRBV29-1
CDR3 protein: CSGSGGPLKYNEQFF
CDR3 DNA: TGCAGCGGTAGCGGGGGACCCTTAAAATACAATGAGCAGTTCTTC

clone size: -
D gene: -
J gene: TRBJ2-2
V gene: TRBV7-2
CDR3 protein: CASSLDPTNTGELFF
CDR3 DNA: TGTGCCAGCAGCTTAGATCCCACTAACACCGGGGAGCTGTTTTTT

clone size: few
D gene: -
J gene: TRBJ1-2
V gene: TRBV7-8
CDR3 protein: CASSFDFGGYTF
CDR3 DNA: TGTGCCAGCAGCTTTGACTTCGGTGGCTACACCTTC

clone size: -
D gene: -
J gene: TRBJ1-2
V gene: TRBV3-1/TRBV3-2
CDR3 protein: CASSQDTGRNYGYTF
CDR3 DNA: TGTGCCAGCAGCCAAGACACAGGTCGGAACTATGGCTACACCTTC

clone size: few
D gene: TRBD2
J gene: TRBJ2-5
V gene: TRBV11-3
CDR3 protein: CASSLGYREREKETQYF
CDR3 DNA: TGTGCCAGCAGCTTAGGATACCGGGAGCGGGAAAAAGAGACCCAGTACTTC

clone size: -
D gene: -
J gene: TRBJ1-4
V gene: TRBV11-2
CDR3 protein: CASSIQELEKLFF
CDR3 DNA: TGTGCCAGCAGTATACAGGAACTTGAAAAACTGTTTTTT

clone size: -
D gene: -
J gene: TRBJ2-2
V gene: TRBV7-7
CDR3 protein: CASSLAPPGTNTGELFF
CDR3 DNA: TGTGCCAGCAGCTTAGCCCCCCCGGGAACTAACACCGGGGAGCTGTTTTTT

clone size: -
D gene: TRBD1
J gene: TRBJ1-4
V gene: TRBV19
CDR3 protein: CASRNRGRFHEKLFF
CDR3 DNA: TGTGCCAGTAGAAATAGGGGGCGCTTCCATGAAAAACTGTTTTTT

clone size: -
D gene: TRBD1
J gene: TRBJ1-2
V gene: TRBV19
CDR3 protein: CASGSGGDVYGYTF
CDR3 DNA: TGTGCCAGCGGCTCAGGGGGCGATGTGTATGGCTACACCTTC

clone size: once
D gene: -
J gene: TRBJ1-6
V gene: TRBV3-1/TRBV3-2
CDR3 protein: CASSPRTVNSPLHF
CDR3 DNA: TGTGCCAGCAGCCCCAGGACAGTTAATTCACCCCTCCACTTT

clone size: -
D gene: -
J gene: TRBJ2-5
V gene: TRBV9
CDR3 protein: CASSASSNFETQYF
CDR3 DNA: TGTGCCAGCAGCGCTTCGTCTAACTTTGAGACCCAGTACTTC

clone size: -
D gene: -
J gene: TRBJ1-1
V gene: TRBV10-2
CDR3 protein: CASSVGGVNTEAFF
CDR3 DNA: TGCGCCAGCAGTGTAGGGGGGGTGAACACTGAAGCTTTCTTT

clone size: -
D gene: TRBD1
J gene: TRBJ2-3
V gene: TRBV6-5
CDR3 protein: CASTEDRVVADTQYF
CDR3 DNA: TGTGCCAGCACAGAGGACAGGGTAGTAGCAGATACGCAGTATTTT

clone size: many
D gene: -
J gene: TRBJ2-2
V gene: TRBV6-2/TRBV6-3
CDR3 protein: CASSRRRESGELFF
CDR3 DNA: TGTGCCAGCAGTCGAAGACGGGAGTCCGGGGAGCTGTTTTTT

clone size: -
D gene: -
J gene: TRBJ2-1
V gene: TRBV21-1
CDR3 protein: CASSAGLAGMHPWGSYNEQFF
CDR3 DNA: TGTGCCAGCAGCGCGGGACTAGCGGGGATGCATCCGTGGGGCTCCTACAATGAGCAGTTCTTC

clone size: -
D gene: TRBD1
J gene: TRBJ2-7
V gene: TRBV6-5
CDR3 protein: CASSQGVPSYEQYF
CDR3 DNA: TGTGCCAGCAGCCAGGGGGTTCCCTCCTACGAGCAGTACTTC

clone size: -
D gene: -
J gene: TRBJ2-7
V gene: TRBV28
CDR3 protein: CASTSGQSYEQYF
CDR3 DNA: TGTGCCAGCACCTCTGGGCAGTCCTACGAGCAGTACTTC

clone size: -
D gene: -
J gene: TRBJ2-3
V gene: TRBV20-1
CDR3 protein: CSASSLRASTDTQYF
CDR3 DNA: TGCAGTGCTAGTTCTTTGAGGGCTAGCACAGATACGCAGTATTTT

clone size: once
D gene: -
J gene: TRBJ2-5
V gene: TRBV18
CDR3 protein: CVSSPLTPGRTVPGETQYF
CDR3 DNA: TGTGTCAGCTCACCACTAACACCCGGTAGGACAGTCCCCGGGGAGACCCAGTACTTC

clone size: -
D gene: TRBD1
J gene: TRBJ2-7
V gene: TRBV2
CDR3 protein: CASSMETGLPYEQYF
CDR3 DNA: TGTGCCAGCAGCATGGAGACAGGGCTACCCTACGAGCAGTACTTC

clone size: -
D gene: TRBD1
J gene: TRBJ2-4
V gene: TRBV7-2
CDR3 protein: CASSSSGTGLAKNIQYF
CDR3 DNA: TGTGCCAGCAGCTCCTCCGGGACAGGGTTAGCCAAAAACATTCAGTACTTC

clone size: -
D gene: -
J gene: TRBJ2-5
V gene: TRBV25-1
CDR3 protein: CASSETLGRTTQETQYF
CDR3 DNA: TGTGCCAGCAGTGAGACCCTCGGACGGACTACTCAAGAGACCCAGTACTTC

clone size: -
D gene: TRBD2
J gene: TRBJ2-3
V gene: TRBV5-1
CDR3 protein: CASRKTSVTDTQYF
CDR3 DNA: TGCGCCAGCAGGAAGACTAGCGTCACAGATACGCAGTATTTT